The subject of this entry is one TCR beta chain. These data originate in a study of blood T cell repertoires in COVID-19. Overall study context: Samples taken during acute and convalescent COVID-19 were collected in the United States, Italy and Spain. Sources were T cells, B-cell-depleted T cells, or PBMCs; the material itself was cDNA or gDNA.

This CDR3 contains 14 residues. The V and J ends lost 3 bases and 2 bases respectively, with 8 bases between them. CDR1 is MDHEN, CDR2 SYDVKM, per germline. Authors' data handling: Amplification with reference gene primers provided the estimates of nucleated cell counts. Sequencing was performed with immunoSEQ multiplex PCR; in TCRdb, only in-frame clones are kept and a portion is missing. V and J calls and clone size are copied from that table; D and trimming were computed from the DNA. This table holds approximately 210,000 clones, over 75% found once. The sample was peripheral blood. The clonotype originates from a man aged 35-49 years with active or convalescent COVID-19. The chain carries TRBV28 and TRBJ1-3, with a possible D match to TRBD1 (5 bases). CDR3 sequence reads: CASSLLGAGNTIYF. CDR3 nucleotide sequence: TGTGCCAGCAGTTTGTTAGGGGCTGGAAACACCATATATTTT.